This TCR beta chain stems from a study of control samples from healthy donors and cancer patients. CDR1 MNHEY and CDR2 SMNVEV come from the germline V gene (reference sequence). This CDR3 comprises 15 residues. Trimming took off 0 bases at V and 7 bases at J, with 10 bases between the two ends. Produced via immunoSEQ multiplex PCR; TCRdb's table is partial and in-frame only. This sample yields over 150,000 clones, of which 90% are seen a single time; 1.1% to 1.5% belongs to the top ten. This sequence was found in a woman in her forties or fifties in good health. Sequencing was performed on blood. The rearrangement joins TRBV27 to TRBJ1-6, with D uncertain. The CDR3 nucleotides are TGTGCCAGCAGTTTATCTCTCAATTACAATTCACCCCTCCACTTT. It encodes CASSLSLNYNSPLHF.